The 26 T cell receptor beta chains below all came from one sample that was sequenced in a study of T cells in localized non-small cell lung cancer. Using immunoSEQ multiplex PCR, the repertoire was profiled, and TCRdb retains in-frame clones only, with some absent. The sample contains 45,000 to 50,000 clones, about 85% of which appear only once. The specimen was PBMCs, collected before any cancer treatment. Source of these receptors: a man aged 40 to 69 with stage II lung adenocarcinoma.

This chain uses TRBV6-1 with TRBJ1-1; tentatively, D is TRBD1 (5 bases). Germline loops: CDR1 MNHNS, CDR2 SASEGT. V was trimmed by 7 bases and J by 5 bases, leaving 17 bases between them. The CDR3 runs 14 residues. The CDR3 DNA reads TGTGCCAGCACCCTAGGTATCGGGGGGACTGAAGCTTTCTTT. This codes for CASTLGIGGTEAFF.

The chain joins TRBV6-1 to TRBJ1-5; perhaps TRBD1 as D (6 bases). Germline CDR1 reads MNHNS; CDR2 reads SASEGT. V was clipped by 3 bases and J by 0 bases, with 12 bases between them. This CDR3 comprises 16 residues. The CDR3: CASSEEGGHSNQPQHF. CDR3 coding DNA: TGTGCCAGCAGTGAGGAAGGGGGTCATAGCAATCAGCCCCAGCATTTT.

This chain joins TRBV6-4 and TRBJ1-1; no clear D gene. Germline V gives CDR1 MRHNA, CDR2 SNTAGT. CDR3 length equals 14 residues. Deletions cut 0 bases from V and 1 base from J, with 6 bases between. CDR3 DNA sequence: TGTGCCAGCAGTGACTCGAATCGGAACACTGAAGCTTTCTTT. This gives the protein CASSDSNRNTEAFF.

The genes are TRBV11-1 and TRBJ2-2; D is possibly TRBD1 (6 bases). There are 14 residues in the CDR3. The V end lost 3 bases, the J end lost 6 bases, and 11 bases lay between the germline ends. The germline V gene has CDR1 SGHAT and CDR2 FQDESV (reference sequence). The CDR3 coding sequence is TGTGCCAGCAGCTTTGACAGGACGGCCGGGGAGCTGTTTTTT. Amino acid sequence: CASSFDRTAGELFF.

This chain links TRBV6-1 with TRBJ1-6, with TRBD1 identical over 7 bases. CDR3 size: 13 residues. The ends lost 7 bases at V and 7 bases at J; junction bases unmatched: 4. Germline lookup yields CDR1 MNHNS and CDR2 SASEGT. The CDR3 DNA is TGTGCCAGCAAGGGACAGAAAAATTCACCCCTCCACTTT. This encodes CASKGQKNSPLHF.

Details on this clone: Other DNA sequences in this sample translate to the same CDR3. This chain joins TRBV5-4 and TRBJ1-1, with D unclear. With 2 bases removed from V and 4 bases from J, the gap between germline ends came to 12 bases. From germline, CDR1 is SGHNT and CDR2 YYREEE (reference sequence). The CDR3 sequence is 14 residues long. The CDR3 spells CASSLGGSGTEAFF. CDR3 DNA sequence: TGTGCCAGCAGCTTAGGAGGGTCTGGCACTGAAGCTTTCTTT.

Turning to this clone: The conserved phenylalanine or tryptophan normally closing the CDR3 is absent here, so this likely arose from a read error. The limits of the CDR3 on the DNA are not certain, so only TCRdb's listed CDR3 is given. The chain combines TRBV21-1 with TRBJ1-1. TRBV21-1 corresponds to a pseudogene. The CDR3 extends over 8 residues, inclusive of both ends. CDR3 residues: CARRGAFR.

J is TRBJ1-6 and V is TRBV5-1; 9 bases align to TRBD1. With 1 base clipped from V and 7 bases from J, the junction kept 3 bases outside the gene matches. CDR3 length equals 15 residues. Germline CDR1 is SGHRS and CDR2 is YFSETQ. CDR3 DNA sequence: TGCGCCAGCAGCTTGACGGGACAGGGAAATTCACCCCTCCACTTT. The encoded protein is CASSLTGQGNSPLHF. Based on the CDR3 plus reference TRBV5-1 and TRBJ1-6, the full variable domain is KAGVTQTPRYLIKTRGQQVTLSCSPISGHRSVSWYQQTPGQGLQFLFEYFSETQRNKGNFPGRFSGRQFSNSRSEMNVSTLELGDSALYLCASSLTGQGNSPLHFGNGTRLTVT.

This rearrangement joins TRBV7-7 to TRBJ2-5, with a weak D call TRBD1 (5 bases). Between the trimmed V and J ends, which lost 1 base and 6 bases, there was a span of 9 bases. This CDR3 is built from 13 residues. Germline values: CDR1 SSHAT, CDR2 FNYEAQ (reference sequence). For the CDR3, the DNA is TGTGCCAGCAGCTTAGATAAGGGGCAGACCCAGTACTTC. Translated, it gives CASSLDKGQTQYF.

The CDR3 reads CASSLRQDGYTF. The DNA for the CDR3 is TGTGCCAGCAGTCTACGACAAGATGGCTACACCTTC. The J gene is TRBJ1-2, the V gene TRBV14; the D is unclear. The CDR3 runs 12 residues. Trimming took off 6 bases at V and 6 bases at J, with 11 bases between the two ends. Germline CDR1 reads SGHDN; CDR2 reads FVKESK.

The gene calls are TRBV4-1 and TRBJ2-3; TRBD1 might be the D (5 bases). V shed 2 bases and J shed 0 bases, with 12 bases lying between them. This CDR3 has 16 residues. CDR1 MGHRA and CDR2 YSYEKL come from the germline V gene. In nucleotides, the CDR3 is TGCGCCAGCAGCCAACGGCAGGGTCCTAGCACAGATACGCAGTATTTT. It is translated as CASSQRQGPSTDTQYF.

The chain carries TRBV5-4 and TRBJ1-1; 7 positions agree with TRBD1. After removal of 4 bases from V and 11 bases from J, the junction contained 11 bases not matched to a gene. This CDR3 contains 13 residues. Germline assignment: CDR1 SGHNT and CDR2 YYREEE (reference sequence). The CDR3 here is CASSPGQTIEAFF. CDR3 nucleotide sequence: TGTGCCAGCAGCCCGGGACAGACTATTGAGGCTTTCTTT.

In its sample, this clone was seen once. V is TRBV2 and J is TRBJ2-5, with unresolved D. CDR1 and CDR2 (germline): SNHLY, FYNNEI. The CDR3 length is 14 residues. Trimming pared 5 bases from V and 4 bases from J, leaving 14 bases between. CDR3 nucleotides: TGTGCCAGCAGTCTAGACGGTGTAGGAGAGACCCAGTACTTC. Its protein product is CASSLDGVGETQYF.

The chain links TRBV29-1 to TRBJ2-4; the D gene is possibly TRBD1 (6 bases). V was pared by 3 bases and J by 5 bases, with 8 bases between. This CDR3 is built from 12 residues. CDR1 and CDR2 from the germline V gene are SQVTM and ANQGSEA. The CDR3 spells CSVDKGENIQYF. In DNA form, the CDR3 reads TGCAGCGTTGACAAGGGGGAAAACATTCAGTACTTC.

V is TRBV6-1 and J is TRBJ1-2; 9 positions agree with TRBD1. Germline CDR1 is MNHNS and CDR2 is SASEGT. The CDR3 covers 16 residues. V gave up 1 base and J gave up 4 bases; unmatched junction bases: 7. As DNA, the CDR3 is TGTGCCAGCAGTGAAGTGGCCGGGACAGGGCTCTATGGCTACACCTTC. This translates into CASSEVAGTGLYGYTF.

The gene calls are TRBV14 and TRBJ2-7, with D tentatively TRBD2 (5 bases). Trimming took off 4 bases at V and 3 bases at J, with 16 bases between the two ends. In germline, CDR1 is SGHDN, CDR2 FVKESK. The CDR3 sequence is 15 residues long. The DNA of the CDR3 is TGTGCCAGCAGCCCCTACACGGGAATTGGCTACGAGCAGTACTTC. Its translation: CASSPYTGIGYEQYF.

The chain couples TRBV5-1 to TRBJ1-2; TRBD1 matches 7 bases. CDR1 is SGHRS, CDR2 YFSETQ, per germline. The ends lost 4 bases at V and 1 base at J; junction bases unmatched: 4. The CDR3 consists of 14 residues. CDR3 loop: CASSLGQINYGYTF. Written as DNA, the CDR3 is TGCGCCAGCAGCCTGGGACAGATTAACTATGGCTACACCTTC.

The J gene is TRBJ2-2, the V gene TRBV6-5, with a tentative D call TRBD1 (5 bases). CDR3 length: 16 residues. In germline, CDR1 is MNHEY, CDR2 SVGAGI. V was clipped by 2 bases and J by 2 bases, with 12 bases between them. CDR3 residues: CASSYRQGINTGELFF. CDR3 nucleotides: TGTGCCAGCAGTTACCGGCAGGGAATTAACACCGGGGAGCTGTTTTTT.

The chain is built from TRBV7-8 and TRBJ2-2, with 9 bases identical to TRBD1. Trimming cost V 4 bases and J 7 bases; bases outside gene matches: 10. CDR1 SGHVS and CDR2 FQNEAQ come from the germline V gene. The CDR3 covers 16 residues. DNA for the CDR3: TGTGCCAGCAGCTCCGTTACAGGGGGCCGTGGCGGGGAGCTGTTTTTT. It codes for CASSSVTGGRGGELFF.

The J gene is TRBJ2-2, the V gene TRBV5-1; D is perhaps TRBD1 or TRBD2 (6 bases each). From germline, CDR1 is SGHRS and CDR2 YFSETQ. Between the trimmed V and J ends, which lost 2 bases and 4 bases, there was a span of 9 bases. The CDR3 sequence is 14 residues long. Here the CDR3 DNA reads TGCGCCAGCAGCTTTGGAGGGGGCACCGGGGAGCTGTTTTTT. This gives the protein CASSFGGGTGELFF. Full variable domain (rest looked up from reference TRBV5-1 and TRBJ2-2): KAGVTQTPRYLIKTRGQQVTLSCSPISGHRSVSWYQQTPGQGLQFLFEYFSETQRNKGNFPGRFSGRQFSNSRSEMNVSTLELGDSALYLCASSFGGGTGELFFGEGSRLTVL.

This chain joins TRBV5-1 and TRBJ2-3; the D gene is possibly TRBD2 (6 bases). The CDR3 has 14 residues. Trimming removed 0 bases from V and 6 bases from J, with 11 bases in between. The V gene's germline CDR1 is SGHRS and CDR2 YFSETQ. The CDR3 sequence: CASSLVLGGDTQYF. In DNA form, the CDR3 reads TGCGCCAGCAGCTTGGTTCTTGGGGGGGATACGCAGTATTTT.

This chain joins TRBV5-4 and TRBJ2-1; TRBD2 aligns across 9 bases. This CDR3 comprises 15 residues. Trimming removed 7 bases from V and 0 bases from J; junction bases left unmatched: 5. CDR1 and CDR2 from the germline V gene are SGHNT and YYREEE (reference sequence). CDR3 protein: CASGKRGASYNEQFF. CDR3 DNA sequence: TGTGCCAGCGGAAAGCGGGGGGCCTCCTACAATGAGCAGTTCTTC.

This clone was seen only once. In DNA form, the CDR3 reads TGTGCCTGGACCGATGAAGACAGTAGGGACCCGTACGAGCAGTACTTC. The encoded protein is CAWTDEDSRDPYEQYF. The V and J genes are TRBV30 and TRBJ2-7, with D possibly being TRBD1 or TRBD2 (5 bases each). V gave up 4 bases and J gave up 4 bases, with 23 bases separating them. Germline CDR1 GTSNPN, CDR2 SVGIG (reference sequence). The CDR3 length is 16 residues.

The chain joins TRBV6-1 to TRBJ1-6; D may be TRBD1 (5 bases). Trimming shortened V by 6 bases and J by 4 bases, and 7 bases separated the two germline ends. CDR3 length equals 13 residues. Per the germline V gene, CDR1 is MNHNS and CDR2 is SASEGT. CDR3 in DNA: TGTGCCAGCAGAGGGGTTTATAATTCACCCCTCCACTTT. This gives the protein CASRGVYNSPLHF.

The chain couples TRBV2 to TRBJ2-1; D is ambiguous. The V end lost 6 bases, the J end lost 7 bases, and 25 bases lay between the germline ends. The CDR3 length is 17 residues. Germline V gene sequence: CDR1 SNHLY, CDR2 FYNNEI. DNA for the CDR3: TGTGCCAGCAGCATTAGCCGTACTATCACATATACGAATGAGCAGTTCTTC. Its protein product is CASSISRTITYTNEQFF.

This clone was seen more than once but under ten times. This chain links TRBV6-6 with TRBJ1-5; TRBD1 aligns across 9 bases. The trim removed 5 bases at V and 6 bases at J, leaving 11 bases unmatched. CDR3 length: 16 residues. Germline V gene sequence: CDR1 MNHNY, CDR2 SVGAGI (reference sequence). In nucleotides, the CDR3 is TGTGCCAGCAGTACCCTAGACAGGGGGAGCGGTCAGCCCCAGCATTTT. As protein: CASSTLDRGSGQPQHF.